Each of the 14 T cell receptor beta chains below was sequenced from the same sample in a study of T cells in Graves' hyperthyroidism and ophthalmopathy (dated by TCRdb to the late 2010s). The method was multiplex PCR. Sequencing relied on an Illumina HiSeq 2000. The TCR beta CDR3 regions were amplified from RNA transcripts. For the first round of RT-PCR on the TCR CDR3, the HTBI primer set was used together with the Qiagen OneStep RT-PCR kit. TCRdb reworked the public reads: Q25 trimming with fastp, MiXCR clone assembly, productive beta chains retained. CDR3 protein duplicates are merged, each entry listing the most common genes and DNA. The sample includes about 290,000 distinct CDR3 sequences, with 13% observed a single time. The ten largest clones capture 6% to 8% of the sample. Sequenced sample: blood. These receptors were taken from a woman aged 25-40 years with Graves' hyperthyroidism that later progressed to Graves' ophthalmopathy.

The sample holds many counts of this clonotype. This chain links TRBV30 with TRBJ2-2, with unresolved D. The CDR3 runs 14 residues. The germline V gene encodes CDR1 GTSNPN and CDR2 SVGIG (reference sequence). V lost 3 bases and J lost 1, with 9 bases in between. CDR3 sequence reads: CAWRLFVNTGELFF. CDR3 in DNA: TGTGCCTGGAGGCTTTTCGTGAACACCGGGGAGCTGTTTTTT.

This clonotype came up a few times. The junction departs from the called germline gene at one end, perhaps through a read error. The J gene is TRBJ1-6, the V gene TRBV28, with D hard to call. Germline V gene data show CDR1 as MDHEN and CDR2 as SYDVKM. The CDR3 length is 15 residues. CDR3 sequence reads: CASSLGNVGNSPLYF. DNA of the CDR3: TGTGCCAGCAGTTTGGGCAACGTGGGGAATTCACCCCTCTACTTT. The entire variable domain, with the rest obtained from reference TRBV28 and TRBJ1-6, is as follows: DVKVTQSSRYLVKRTGEKVFLECVQDMDHENMFWYRQDPGLGLRLIYFSYDVKMKEKGDIPEGYSVSREKKERFSLILESASTNQTSMYLCASSLGNVGNSPLYFGNGTRLTVT.

The chain recombines TRBV10-3 with TRBJ2-7; 11 bases are a match to TRBD2. The CDR3 runs 17 residues. Germline CDR1 ENHRY, CDR2 SYGVKD. V shed 5 bases, J shed 5 bases, and the junction held 14 bases outside the gene matches. CDR3 sequence reads: CAISPGISGRVTHEQYF. CDR3 nucleotide sequence: TGTGCCATCAGTCCCGGGATTAGCGGGAGGGTAACCCACGAGCAGTACTTC.

This clonotype was observed at least ten times. This chain links TRBV28 with TRBJ1-1; the D gene is possibly TRBD1 (6 bases). The germline V gene encodes CDR1 MDHEN and CDR2 SYDVKM. The CDR3 covers 14 residues. V was pared by 4 bases and J by 0 bases, with 9 bases between. The CDR3 loop reads CASSSNRVNTEAFF. DNA of the CDR3: TGTGCCAGCAGTTCAAACAGGGTGAACACTGAAGCTTTCTTT.

At least ten counts were recorded for this clonotype. J is TRBJ2-2 and V is TRBV5-5; tentative D call: TRBD1 (5 bases). From germline, CDR1 is SGHKS and CDR2 YYEKEE (reference sequence). This CDR3 has 15 amino acids. V dropped 4 bases and J dropped 1 base, with 11 bases sitting between them. Written as DNA, the CDR3 is TGTGCCAGCAGCCCGACGACAGAGAACACCGGGGAGCTGTTTTTT. Its translation is CASSPTTENTGELFF.

On this clonotype itself: This may stem from a read error, because a much larger clone lies one nucleotide away. The chain uses TRBV19 and TRBJ2-2; D might be TRBD2 (5 bases). This CDR3 is 16 amino acids long. V shed 5 bases and J shed 5 bases, with 18 bases lying between them. Germline CDR1 LNHDA, CDR2 SQIVND (reference sequence). This CDR3 reads CASSEPRRGFTGELFF. The CDR3 region has the DNA TGTGCCAGTAGTGAACCCCGGCGCGGGTTTACCGGGGAGCTGTTTTTT. The full variable domain, rest sourced from reference TRBV19 and TRBJ2-2, is DGGITQSPKYLFRKEGQNVTLSCEQNLNHDAMYWYRQDPGQGLRLIYYSQIVNDFQKGDIAEGYSVSREKKESFPLTVTSAQKNPTAFYLCASSEPRRGFTGELFFGEGSRLTVL.

This clonotype appeared a single time. V usage is TRBV9 and J usage is TRBJ2-2; D uncertain. V gave up 0 bases and J gave up 1 base, with 10 bases separating them. Per the germline V gene, CDR1 is SGDLS and CDR2 is YYNGEE. The CDR3 totals 16 residues. CDR3 nucleotide sequence: TGTGCCAGCAGCGTAGAGGTGGAAATGAACACCGGGGAGCTGTTTTTT. This gives the protein CASSVEVEMNTGELFF. The full variable domain, its missing parts supplied by reference TRBV9 and TRBJ2-2, is DSGVTQTPKHLITATGQRVTLRCSPRSGDLSVYWYQQSLDQGLQFLIQYYNGEERAKGNILERFSAQQFPDLHSELNLSSLELGDSALYFCASSVEVEMNTGELFFGEGSRLTVL.

The gene calls are TRBV30 and TRBJ1-2; D is possibly TRBD1 (6 bases). CDR3 length: 13 amino acids. V gave up 1 base and J gave up 5 bases, with 11 bases separating them. Germline CDR1 reads GTSNPN; CDR2 reads SVGIG (reference sequence). Here the CDR3 DNA reads TGTGCCTGGAGTGAAACAGGGTCTTATGGCTACACCTTC. It encodes CAWSETGSYGYTF.

This clonotype came up a few times. Just one base apart from a much larger clone, this may be a read error. The chain uses TRBV20-1 and TRBJ2-7; D may be TRBD2 (7 bases). CDR3 length equals 15 residues. The germline CDR1 and CDR2 sequences are DFQATT and SNEGSKA (reference sequence). CDR3: CNARDAGARGNEQYF. DNA for the CDR3: TGCAATGCTAGAGATGCGGGGGCGCGAGGAAACGAGCAGTACTTC.

This clonotype was counted a single time. A much larger clone differs by one base, so this may be a read error. The CDR3 end shows no conserved phenylalanine or tryptophan, and so a read error is likely. The V gene is TRBV6-2 or TRBV6-3, the J gene TRBJ1-6; a possible D gene is TRBD1 (6 bases). The CDR3 has 14 amino acids. V was clipped by 1 base and J by 7 bases, with 8 bases between them. Germline assignment: CDR1 MNHEY and CDR2 SVGEGT. CDR3: CASSYLTGNSPLHL. The CDR3 coding sequence is TGTGCCAGCAGTTACTTAACAGGGAATTCACCCCTCCACCTT.

In this sample, this clonotype turned up many times. The chain uses TRBV12-3 or TRBV12-4 and TRBJ2-2; D is perhaps TRBD2 (5 bases). V was trimmed by 7 bases and J by 8 bases, leaving 23 bases between them. This CDR3 is 16 amino acids long. CDR3 DNA sequence: TGTGCCAGCACCGTTTTCGGAGGCAGCAAAAAAGGGGAGCTGTTTTTT. As protein: CASTVFGGSKKGELFF.

Turning to this clonotype: This CDR3 is missing its conserved last phenylalanine or tryptophan, likely due to a read error. The rearrangement uses TRBV7-2 and TRBJ2-2; unclear D gene. V lost 5 bases, J lost 1 base, and 11 bases lay in between. CDR1 SGHTA and CDR2 FQGNSA come from the germline V gene. This CDR3 has 15 residues. Here the CDR3 reads CASSLEAQNTGELFS. The CDR3 DNA sequence: TGTGCCAGCAGCCTCGAGGCCCAGAACACCGGGGAGCTGTTTTCT.

This clonotype was detected many times. CDR3 in DNA: TGTGCCAGCAGCCTGGAAGTCAGGGAGACCTACACCTTC. It specifies CASSLEVRETYTF. The chain employs TRBV28 and TRBJ1-2; TRBD1 might be the D (5 bases). Germline V gene sequence: CDR1 MDHEN, CDR2 SYDVKM. V lost 6 bases and J lost 10, with 18 bases in between. The length of the CDR3 is 13 residues.

This clonotype came up once. Being one base from a much bigger clone, this may be a read error. V gene TRBV6-2 or TRBV6-3 combines with J gene TRBJ2-5, with TRBD2 as a possible D gene (6 bases). This CDR3 spans 15 amino acids. V gave up 4 bases and J gave up 5 bases, with 17 bases separating them. Per the germline V gene, CDR1 is MNHEY and CDR2 is SVGEGT. Here the CDR3 reads CASSSSLGLKETQYF. In DNA form, the CDR3 reads TGTGCCAGCAGTTCCTCCCTGGGACTCAAGGAGACCCAGTACTTC.